This TCR beta chain was sequenced for a study of vaccination and CD4 T cells after COVID-19. Overall study findings and caveats: Counts of SARS-CoV-2-reactive clonotypes had a median that went from about 20 to 38, a nonsignificant change.

Sequenced with the Oncomine TCR Beta short-read assay was DNA taken from cultured CD4+ T cells. Someone extracted genomic DNA from cultured CD4+ T cells. TCRdb independently ran MiXCR on the PCR reads; one entry per CDR3 protein. Among about 16,000 distinct CDR3 sequences listed, roughly 56% were seen once. Germline V CDR1 and CDR2: SGHRS, YFSETQ. V lost 8 bases, J lost 0 bases, and 17 bases lay in between. The CDR3 sequence is 15 residues long. As to this clonotype: Its antigen is not identified.

Treatment reported: 10-day PBMC culture with coronavirus spike peptide pools or control peptides (ViraFEST assay). Input material: CD4+ T cells from blood, cultured in vitro. This rearrangement joins TRBV5-1 to TRBJ1-1, with D possibly being TRBD1 (5 bases). This TCR came from a human donor who had recovered from COVID-19. The CDR3 sequence: CASTDSLNLNTEAFF. The CDR3 DNA sequence: TGCGCCAGTACAGACAGCTTAAACCTGAACACTGAAGCTTTCTTT.